One and the same sample provided the 12 T cell receptor beta chains below, sequenced in a study of blood T cell repertoires in COVID-19. Generated by immunoSEQ multiplex PCR, the TCRdb table keeps only in-frame clones and is missing some. This sample has about 160,000 clones; approximately 90% occur once, and the top ten carry 2% to 3%. The specimen sequenced was peripheral blood. The origin of the receptors is a man younger than 30 with acute or convalescent COVID-19.

This clone has only one observation. The chain has TRBV6-5 and TRBJ2-1, with 7 bases that match TRBD1. The CDR3 is made up of 12 amino acids. Germline V gene sequence: CDR1 MNHEY, CDR2 SVGAGI. With V trimmed by 6 bases and J by 7 bases, 3 bases remained unmatched. The CDR3 coding sequence is TGTGCCAGCAGCCGACAGGGAAATGAGCAGTTCTTC. Its translation: CASSRQGNEQFF.

The chain carries TRBV5-4 and TRBJ2-3; 14 nucleotides agree with TRBD2. J lost 3 bases, V lost 5 bases, and 8 bases had no gene match. CDR1 SGHNT and CDR2 YYREEE come from the germline V gene (reference sequence). This CDR3 region has 17 residues. CDR3 sequence reads: CASRPAGLAGATDTQYF. The CDR3, as DNA: TGTGCCAGCAGGCCGGCGGGACTAGCGGGAGCAACAGATACGCAGTATTTT.

This clone was seen only a few times. CDR3: CASSIRRVYEQYF. The DNA for the CDR3 is TGTGCCAGCAGCATCCGACGGGTTTACGAGCAGTACTTC. The V and J genes are TRBV7-2 and TRBJ2-7; no clear D gene. The CDR3 has 13 amino acids. V lost 5 bases and J 4 bases, leaving 12 bases between the germline ends. The germline gives CDR1 SGHTA, CDR2 FQGNSA.

The rearrangement uses TRBV5-1 and TRBJ1-2, with TRBD1 matching 8 bases. CDR1 is SGHRS and CDR2 is YFSETQ in the germline V gene. The CDR3 totals 15 residues. J gave up 6 bases and V 0 bases, and 7 bases lay outside the gene matches. This CDR3 is CASSLAFTGGNGYTF. The CDR3 DNA reads TGCGCCAGCAGCTTGGCCTTCACAGGGGGGAATGGCTACACCTTC.

The chain couples TRBV18 to TRBJ2-7, with D possibly being TRBD2 (6 bases). CDR1 is KGHSH and CDR2 is LQKENI in the germline V gene. The CDR3 is 18 residues long. Trimming shortened V by 3 bases and J by 1 base, and 22 bases separated the two germline ends. The CDR3 reads CASSPPPSAGVISYEQYF. In nucleotides, the CDR3 is TGTGCCAGCTCACCCCCACCGTCAGCGGGCGTTATTTCCTACGAGCAGTACTTC.

The chain employs TRBV18 and TRBJ1-1; D might be TRBD1 (6 bases). There are 16 residues in the CDR3. The V and J ends lost 6 bases and 3 bases respectively, with 20 bases between them. Germline lookup yields CDR1 KGHSH and CDR2 LQKENI. CDR3 in DNA: TGTGCCAGCTCCCTCCTGAGGGGGTACGGGGACACTGAAGCTTTCTTT. This codes for CASSLLRGYGDTEAFF. The variable domain in full, with the rest retrieved from reference TRBV18 and TRBJ1-1, is NAGVMQNPRHLVRRRGQEARLRCSPMKGHSHVYWYRQLPEEGLKFMVYLQKENIIDESGMPKERFSAEFPKEGPSILRIQQVVRGDSAAYFCASSLLRGYGDTEAFFGQGTRLTVV.

This sequence joins TRBV2 and TRBJ1-1; 8 bases agree with TRBD1. Germline lookup yields CDR1 SNHLY and CDR2 FYNNEI. The CDR3 is 13 residues long. The V segment lost 4 bases and the J segment 11 bases; nucleotides outside the gene matches: 9. The CDR3 DNA follows: TGTGCCAGCAGTGTAGGGACAGGCCGGGCGGCTTTCTTT. It encodes CASSVGTGRAAFF.

The rearrangement links TRBV19 to TRBJ2-1; 12 bases are a match to TRBD2. The CDR3 has 16 residues. V shed 4 bases, J shed 7 bases, and the junction held 8 bases outside the gene matches. Germline V gene data show CDR1 as LNHDA and CDR2 as SQIVND (reference sequence). The CDR3: CASSTRLAGEGNEQFF. The CDR3 DNA sequence: TGTGCCAGTAGTACTAGACTAGCGGGAGAGGGAAATGAGCAGTTCTTC.

The chain recombines TRBV27 with TRBJ1-1; 10 nucleotides agree with TRBD1. The CDR3 is 17 amino acids. J lost 3 bases, V lost 5 bases, and 12 bases had no gene match. Germline CDR1 is MNHEY and CDR2 is SMNVEV (reference sequence). The CDR3 nucleotides read TGTGCCAGCAGTACCATTGACAGGGGGCTATATGACACTGAAGCTTTCTTT. Its protein product is CASSTIDRGLYDTEAFF.

This chain joins TRBV6-2 or TRBV6-3 and TRBJ1-4; 8 bases are a match to TRBD1. Germline CDR1 MNHEY, CDR2 SVGEGT. CDR3 size: 15 residues. Trimming at V came to 5 bases and at J to 6 bases, leaving 8 bases not matched to a gene. The CDR3 DNA reads TGTGCCAGCAGTCAACCGACAGGGGAAGATGAAAAACTGTTTTTT. Translated, it gives CASSQPTGEDEKLFF.

The CDR3 loop is CASSHPGTGAYNEQFF. The CDR3 coding sequence is TGTGCCAGTAGTCATCCCGGGACAGGGGCCTACAATGAGCAGTTCTTC. The chain joins TRBV19 to TRBJ2-1; 10 nucleotides agree with TRBD1. The CDR3 length is 16 residues. The junction had 6 bases not matched to a gene; V was cut back by 5 bases and J by 2 bases. Germline V gene lookup returns CDR1 LNHDA and CDR2 SQIVND (reference sequence).

A few counts support this clone. The chain links TRBV6-4 to TRBJ2-2, with TRBD1 identical over 8 bases. Germline loops: CDR1 MRHNA, CDR2 SNTAGT. With 2 bases clipped from V and 4 bases from J, the junction kept 0 bases outside the gene matches. The CDR3 is 14 amino acids. The CDR3 spells CASSDGQGTGELFF. The CDR3 DNA is TGTGCCAGCAGTGACGGACAGGGCACCGGGGAGCTGTTTTTT.